This record covers a single T cell receptor beta chain. With 4 bases clipped from V and 1 base from J, the junction kept 8 bases outside the gene matches. CDR3 length equals 16 residues. CDR1 is MDHEN and CDR2 is SYDVKM in the germline V gene. The template was genomic DNA from peripheral blood, not RNA. This entry comes from a study of T cell repertoires in aging, cancer and after chemotherapy. Study in general: Donors were grouped into six age bands spanning 30 or younger through 70 or older.

Multiplex touch-down PCR with TRB-A/B primers amplified rearranged V-D-J TRB sequences. TCRdb ran MiXCR on the multiplex PCR reads and lists one entry per CDR3 protein. The data contain about 14,000 distinct CDR3 sequences, under 30% of them seen just once; the ten biggest clones take up 45% to 55%. The chain uses TRBV28 and TRBJ1-2, with 8 bases identical to TRBD1. The sequence was obtained from a human donor in good health. The sample was blood. CDR3 in DNA: TGTGCCAGCAGTTCCCCCGGACAGGGCGGTAACTATGGCTACACCTTC. This translates into CASSSPGQGGNYGYTF.